The 10 T cell receptor beta chains below were found in one sample sequenced in a study of PD-1 blockade in classical Hodgkin lymphoma. TCRdb's copy holds only in-frame clones and misses some; the assay was immunoSEQ multiplex PCR. Of some 96,000 clones listed, more than 85% were seen once; the top ten hold about 2%. Time point specified: cycle 4 day 1 (C4D1), after 5 to 7 weeks of nivolumab. Autologous stem cell transplantation was followed by relapse in every patient, and brentuximab vedotin exposure varied. The source was peripheral blood mononuclear cells (PBMCs), collected before the fourth cycle of nivolumab. All receptors derive from a human donor with classical Hodgkin lymphoma.

This chain joins TRBV7-9 and TRBJ2-1, with a weak D call TRBD1 (5 bases). The germline CDR1 and CDR2 sequences are SEHNR and FQNEAQ (reference sequence). There are 15 residues in the CDR3. Deletions cut 5 bases from V and 2 bases from J, with 13 bases between. CDR3 protein: CASSVTALPYNEQFF. In nucleotides, the CDR3 is TGTGCCAGCAGCGTGACAGCTCTCCCCTACAATGAGCAGTTCTTC.

The chain couples TRBV5-4 to TRBJ2-3; D assignment may be TRBD1 or TRBD2 (5 bases each). This CDR3 comprises 15 residues. With 0 bases removed from V and 2 bases from J, the gap between germline ends came to 10 bases. The germline gives CDR1 SGHNT, CDR2 YYREEE (reference sequence). The CDR3 protein is CASSLEGTSTDTQYF. The CDR3 DNA follows: TGTGCCAGCAGCTTGGAAGGGACCTCCACAGATACGCAGTATTTT.

The table lists this clone with a count of one. The rearrangement links TRBV27 to TRBJ2-3; a possible D gene is TRBD2 (6 bases). From germline, CDR1 is MNHEY and CDR2 SMNVEV (reference sequence). This CDR3 comprises 15 residues. The V and J ends lost 0 bases and 2 bases respectively, with 9 bases between them. This chain's CDR3 is CASSLSGSPTDTQYF. The CDR3 coding sequence is TGTGCCAGCAGTTTATCCGGGAGTCCCACAGATACGCAGTATTTT.

The chain combines TRBV4-1 with TRBJ1-2; D unclear. Trimming stripped 0 bases from V and 8 bases from J, with 10 bases between. Germline CDR1 is MGHRA and CDR2 is YSYEKL. This CDR3 contains 13 residues. CDR3 bases: TGCGCCAGCAGCCAAGACCCCGGTAAAGGCTACACCTTC. The encoded protein is CASSQDPGKGYTF.

The chain carries TRBV9 and TRBJ2-3, with 10 nucleotides matching TRBD2. Germline loops: CDR1 SGDLS, CDR2 YYNGEE. V lost 3 bases and J lost 2; bases outside the gene matches: 6. The CDR3 is 16 amino acids. The chain's CDR3 is CASSASGRFPTDTQYF. The CDR3 DNA sequence: TGTGCCAGCAGCGCTAGCGGGAGATTCCCCACAGATACGCAGTATTTT.

This chain joins TRBV2 and TRBJ2-7; no clear D gene. The CDR3 totals 13 residues. The V gene lost 4 bases and the J gene lost 2 bases, with 9 bases spanning the gap. Germline values: CDR1 SNHLY, CDR2 FYNNEI. The CDR3 loop is CASSGQATYEQYF. The DNA of the CDR3 is TGTGCCAGCAGTGGGCAGGCCACCTACGAGCAGTACTTC.

The V and J genes are TRBV19 and TRBJ2-2; 14 bases map to TRBD2. This CDR3 region has 17 residues. Per germline, CDR1 LNHDA and CDR2 SQIVND (reference sequence). V lost 4 bases, J lost 4 bases, and 5 bases stayed unmatched. This chain's CDR3 is CASSTTGLAGVTGELFF. The DNA of the CDR3 is TGTGCCAGTAGTACAACGGGACTAGCGGGAGTCACCGGGGAGCTGTTTTTT.

V is TRBV7-8 and J is TRBJ1-2, with D perhaps TRBD1 (5 bases). This CDR3 region has 17 residues. Germline CDR1 SGHVS, CDR2 FQNEAQ. V was shortened by 2 bases and J by 3 bases, with 19 bases between the two germline ends. The CDR3 loop reads CASSLRQKGAFDYGYTF. For the CDR3, the DNA is TGTGCCAGCAGCTTACGGCAAAAAGGGGCGTTTGACTATGGCTACACCTTC.

The gene calls are TRBV2 and TRBJ2-7, with TRBD2 matching 12 bases. Trimming removed 4 bases from V and 5 bases from J; junction bases left unmatched: 9. CDR3 size: 16 residues. CDR1 and CDR2 from the germline V gene are SNHLY and FYNNEI. CDR3 loop: CASSVSLAGGPHEQYF. CDR3 sequence (DNA): TGTGCCAGCAGTGTTAGTCTAGCGGGAGGGCCCCACGAGCAGTACTTC.

The chain is built from TRBV7-2 and TRBJ2-3, with 8 bases aligning to TRBD2. The CDR3 spans 16 residues. The V gene end was trimmed by 4 bases and the J gene end by 2 bases; junction bases not matched to a gene: 8. Germline CDR1 reads SGHTA; CDR2 reads FQGNSA. The chain's CDR3 is CASSWRLATITDTQYF. For the CDR3, the DNA is TGTGCCAGCAGCTGGAGACTAGCGACCATCACAGATACGCAGTATTTT.